These 26 T cell receptor beta chains were sequenced from one sample in a study of cytomegalovirus exposure and HLA in healthy donors. Use of 60 Vbeta and 13 Jbeta primers characterized the PCR. Method: immunoSEQ multiplex PCR; TCRdb's copy keeps in-frame clones and lacks some. Of around 150,000 clones in the sample, 76% were seen once. The sequenced sample was PBMCs. All receptors derive from a man aged 35 to 55 in good health and CMV-seronegative.

The rearrangement joins TRBV28 to TRBJ2-3, with a possible D match to TRBD2 (5 bases). With 5 bases removed from V and 1 base from J, the gap between germline ends came to 13 bases. The V gene's germline CDR1 is MDHEN and CDR2 SYDVKM. The CDR3 contains 15 residues. The CDR3 reads CASSPREARTDTQYF. CDR3 coding DNA: TGTGCCAGCAGTCCCCGGGAAGCGCGCACAGATACGCAGTATTTT. The complete variable domain, with remaining parts taken from reference TRBV28 and TRBJ2-3, reads DVKVTQSSRYLVKRTGEKVFLECVQDMDHENMFWYRQDPGLGLRLIYFSYDVKMKEKGDIPEGYSVSREKKERFSLILESASTNQTSMYLCASSPREARTDTQYFGPGTRLTVL.

This chain uses TRBV5-1 with TRBJ1-2, with 7 nucleotides matching TRBD1. The germline V gene has CDR1 SGHRS and CDR2 YFSETQ. The CDR3 is 16 amino acids. V gave up 0 bases and J gave up 3 bases; unmatched junction bases: 8. The CDR3, as DNA: TGCGCCAGCAGCTTGGCGACAGGGAAAGTTGACTATGGCTACACCTTC. Its protein is CASSLATGKVDYGYTF.

V and J are TRBV7-3 and TRBJ2-1; 11 bases line up with TRBD2. The CDR3 is 15 amino acids. Germline CDR1 and CDR2: SGHTA and FQGTGA. V lost 4 bases and J lost 6; bases outside the gene matches: 5. The CDR3 nucleotides read TGTGCCAGCAGCTACGGACTAGCGGGCTCCAATGAGCAGTTCTTC. Protein sequence: CASSYGLAGSNEQFF.

The sample holds a few counts of this clone. The V and J genes are TRBV2 and TRBJ1-2; TRBD1 is a possible D gene (6 bases). The CDR3 has 12 residues. Germline lookup yields CDR1 SNHLY and CDR2 FYNNEI. Trimming cost V 8 bases and J 6 bases, with 13 bases left between them. Written as DNA, the CDR3 is TGTGCCAGCGGGGGACAAACAGATGGCTACACCTTC. Its protein product is CASGGQTDGYTF.

This clone was counted once. The chain combines TRBV28 with TRBJ2-3; 8 bases are shared with TRBD2. V was clipped by 5 bases and J by 11 bases; unmatched bases: 3. CDR3 length: 11 residues. Germline CDR1 and CDR2: MDHEN and SYDVKM. CDR3 sequence: CASSPGGGQYF. CDR3 nucleotide sequence: TGTGCCAGCAGTCCCGGGGGGGGGCAGTATTTT.

The chain couples TRBV9 to TRBJ2-3, with 12 bases aligning to TRBD2. The CDR3 length is 16 residues. Trimming removed 3 bases from V and 2 bases from J; junction bases left unmatched: 4. From germline, CDR1 is SGDLS and CDR2 YYNGEE. CDR3 DNA sequence: TGTGCCAGCAGCGGCGGACTAGCGGGGCACACAGATACGCAGTATTTT. This encodes CASSGGLAGHTDTQYF.

The rearrangement joins TRBV2 to TRBJ1-5; TRBD1 aligns across 7 bases. The V segment lost 3 bases and the J segment 1 base; nucleotides outside the gene matches: 3. Per the germline V gene, CDR1 is SNHLY and CDR2 is FYNNEI. This CDR3 is built from 15 residues. In DNA, the CDR3 is TGTGCCAGCAGTGATTTGGGACAGAGCAATCAGCCCCAGCATTTT. Translated: CASSDLGQSNQPQHF.

The chain employs TRBV2 and TRBJ1-5; D ambiguous. V was trimmed by 2 bases and J by 7 bases, leaving 15 bases between them. This CDR3 comprises 15 residues. The germline CDR1 and CDR2 sequences are SNHLY and FYNNEI. CDR3 DNA: TGTGCCAGCAGTGAATTGTCGGGGATCGGGCAGCCCCAGCATTTT. Translated: CASSELSGIGQPQHF.

The chain couples TRBV7-9 to TRBJ2-7; weak D call: TRBD2 (7 bases). V dropped 1 base and J dropped 5 bases, with 21 bases sitting between them. The CDR3 length is 17 residues. Germline CDR1 SEHNR, CDR2 FQNEAQ (reference sequence). Written as DNA, the CDR3 is TGTGCCAGCAGCTTAGGGGCGGGGGCCCCAACCAGGCACGAGCAGTACTTC. This sequence encodes CASSLGAGAPTRHEQYF.

The chain joins TRBV29-1 to TRBJ2-1, with 12 bases lining up with TRBD2. The CDR3 runs to 17 residues. The germline gives CDR1 SQVTM, CDR2 ANQGSEA. V shed 2 bases, J shed 8 bases, and the junction held 13 bases outside the gene matches. CDR3 nucleotides: TGCAGCGTTGAAAGTGGACCGACTAGCGGGGGTTCTGATGAGCAGTTCTTC. Translation: CSVESGPTSGGSDEQFF.

The chain is built from TRBV15 and TRBJ1-5; no reliable D call. V lost 1 base to trimming and J lost 2 bases, with 9 bases between them. CDR1 and CDR2 from the germline V gene are LNHNV and YYDKDF (reference sequence). The CDR3 runs to 15 residues. Here the CDR3 reads CATSRVAWGNQPQHF. CDR3 nucleotides: TGTGCCACCAGCAGAGTAGCGTGGGGCAATCAGCCCCAGCATTTT.

The chain couples TRBV18 to TRBJ2-7; 10 bases agree with TRBD1. The V gene's germline CDR1 is KGHSH and CDR2 LQKENI. CDR3 length equals 14 residues. V lost 2 bases to trimming and J lost 3 bases; unmatched junction nucleotides: 1. This CDR3 is CASSPGTGVYEQYF. The CDR3 DNA reads TGTGCCAGCTCACCAGGGACAGGGGTCTACGAGCAGTACTTC.

The chain joins TRBV6-5 to TRBJ2-1, with D perhaps TRBD2 (6 bases). Trimming shortened V by 0 bases and J by 8 bases, and 8 bases separated the two germline ends. The CDR3 loop spans 13 amino acids. CDR1 and CDR2 from the germline V gene are MNHEY and SVGAGI. Here the CDR3 reads CASSYSTRDEQFF. For the CDR3, the DNA is TGTGCCAGCAGTTACTCGACTAGAGATGAGCAGTTCTTC.

This clone appeared a single time. This rearrangement joins TRBV28 to TRBJ1-2; 10 positions match TRBD1. The V gene end was trimmed by 3 bases and the J gene end by 3 bases; junction bases not matched to a gene: 4. CDR3 length: 15 residues. Germline CDR1 is MDHEN and CDR2 is SYDVKM. The CDR3 loop reads CASSLGQGFDYGYTF. The CDR3 region has the DNA TGTGCCAGCAGTTTGGGACAGGGGTTTGACTATGGCTACACCTTC.

The V and J genes are TRBV11-2 and TRBJ1-1; D is ambiguous. V was pared by 3 bases and J by 3 bases, with 8 bases between. Germline CDR1 and CDR2: SGHAT and FQNNGV. The CDR3 covers 13 residues. In DNA, the CDR3 is TGTGCCAGCAGCTTTGGGGAGGACACTGAAGCTTTCTTT. Protein product: CASSFGEDTEAFF.

This clone was counted a few times. The CDR3 bases are TGTGCCAGCTCATACGGACAGGGCGTGGAGACCCAGTACTTC. Protein: CASSYGQGVETQYF. V and J are TRBV18 and TRBJ2-5; TRBD1 aligns across 8 bases. Trimming at V came to 5 bases and at J to 5 bases, leaving 7 bases not matched to a gene. The CDR3 covers 14 residues. Germline V CDR1 and CDR2: KGHSH, LQKENI.

The CDR3 loop reads CAIRRGGDTNTGELFF. DNA for the CDR3: TGTGCCATCAGGAGGGGAGGGGACACGAACACCGGGGAGCTGTTTTTT. The V gene is TRBV10-3, the J gene TRBJ2-2; perhaps TRBD2 as D (7 bases). This CDR3 has 16 amino acids. Germline CDR1 reads ENHRY; CDR2 reads SYGVKD. Deletions cut 6 bases from V and 0 bases from J, with 14 bases between.

The sample holds a few counts of this clone. This chain uses TRBV5-1 with TRBJ2-7; 7 bases are a match to TRBD1. V shed 3 bases, J shed 7 bases, and the junction held 22 bases outside the gene matches. Germline CDR1 SGHRS, CDR2 YFSETQ. The CDR3 has 18 amino acids. As DNA, the CDR3 is TGCGCCAGCAGCTCATACAGGGGTCACAACAAGCCACCCTCAGAGCAGTACTTC. Protein sequence: CASSSYRGHNKPPSEQYF.

The gene calls are TRBV19 and TRBJ2-7, with TRBD2 matching 13 bases. Trimming removed 5 bases from V and 2 bases from J; junction bases left unmatched: 6. The germline CDR1 and CDR2 sequences are LNHDA and SQIVND (reference sequence). This CDR3 region has 16 residues. CDR3 nucleotide sequence: TGTGCCAGTAGTCCCCCACTAGCGGGAGGGCCCTACGAGCAGTACTTC. Translated, it gives CASSPPLAGGPYEQYF.

The gene calls are TRBV25-1 and TRBJ2-2, with a tentative D call TRBD1 (7 bases). The V gene's germline CDR1 is MGHDK and CDR2 SYGVNS. The CDR3 extends over 15 amino acids. V was pared by 1 base and J by 5 bases, with 11 bases between. CDR3 region: CASSEWAGGTGELFF. The CDR3 nucleotides read TGTGCCAGCAGTGAATGGGCAGGGGGGACCGGGGAGCTGTTTTTT. The whole variable domain, remainder taken from reference TRBV25-1 and TRBJ2-2, is EADIYQTPRYLVIGTGKKITLECSQTMGHDKMYWYQQDPGMELHLIHYSYGVNSTEKGDLSSESTVSRIRTEHFPLTLESARPSHTSQYLCASSEWAGGTGELFFGEGSRLTVL.

The V and J genes are TRBV10-3 and TRBJ2-5; TRBD2 matches 9 bases. The CDR3 runs to 14 residues. Germline assignment: CDR1 ENHRY and CDR2 SYGVKD. J lost 5 bases, V lost 10 bases, and 11 bases had no gene match. CDR3 nucleotides: TGTGCCACCGCAAGCTCGCGGGAGGGCGAGACCCAGTACTTC. This encodes CATASSREGETQYF.

J is TRBJ2-6 and V is TRBV5-8; 7 bases align to TRBD1. This CDR3 has 16 amino acids. Per germline, CDR1 SGHTS and CDR2 YDEGEE. V was clipped by 4 bases and J by 0 bases; unmatched bases: 4. CDR3 sequence reads: CASSQGQLSGANVLTF. CDR3 DNA sequence: TGTGCCAGCAGCCAGGGACAGCTCTCTGGGGCCAACGTCCTGACTTTC. Full variable domain (missing parts from reference TRBV5-8 and TRBJ2-6): EAGVTQSPTHLIKTRGQQATLRCSPISGHTSVYWYQQALGLGLQFLLWYDEGEERNRGNFPPRFSGRQFPNYSSELNVNALELEDSALYLCASSQGQLSGANVLTFGAGSRLTVL.

DNA for the CDR3: TGTGCCAGCAGCCCCGGTCGGGCGAGGACAAATGAGCAGTTCTTC. It translates to CASSPGRARTNEQFF. The V call is TRBV7-9, the J call TRBJ2-1; tentatively, D is TRBD1 (5 bases). V dropped 5 bases and J dropped 7 bases, with 18 bases sitting between them. CDR1 is SEHNR and CDR2 is FQNEAQ in the germline V gene (reference sequence). CDR3 size: 15 residues.

Comments on this clone: One end of the junction fails to match germline, which may point to a read error. The V and J genes are TRBV7-9 and TRBJ2-7; 8 bases are a match to TRBD1. There are 16 residues in the CDR3. Germline-derived CDR1 and CDR2 are SEHNR and FQNEAQ (reference sequence). The CDR3 region has the DNA TGTGCCGGCAGCTCACCAACCGGGACAGGAGACTACGAGCAGTACTTC. Amino acid sequence: CAGSSPTGTGDYEQYF.

This sequence joins TRBV10-3 and TRBJ2-3; TRBD1 is a possible D gene (6 bases). CDR3 length: 16 amino acids. Germline CDR1 ENHRY, CDR2 SYGVKD. Trimming pared 0 bases from V and 1 base from J, leaving 11 bases between. The CDR3 spells CAISESRGIGTDTQYF. The CDR3 DNA reads TGTGCCATCAGTGAGTCGAGGGGGATCGGCACAGATACGCAGTATTTT.

The V and J genes are TRBV7-3 and TRBJ2-7, with 8 nucleotides matching TRBD1. CDR1 and CDR2 from the germline V gene are SGHTA and FQGTGA. V dropped 6 bases and J dropped 2; count of bases not matched to a gene: 6. The CDR3 loop spans 14 amino acids. The CDR3 sequence is CASRQTGGPYEQYF. Written as DNA, the CDR3 is TGTGCCAGCAGGCAAACAGGGGGGCCCTACGAGCAGTACTTC.